Sequencing of this T cell receptor beta chain was carried out in a study of beta chain features in type 1 diabetes. This CDR3 contains 15 residues. Losses at the gene ends were 5 bases for V and 2 bases for J; bases not matched to a gene: 6. Germline assignment: CDR1 SGHNT and CDR2 YYREEE (reference sequence). The investigators reverse transcribed all of the isolated RNA, so they sequenced expressed TCRB transcripts. The table came from immunoSEQ multiplex PCR; TCRdb's copy has only in-frame clones and leaves some out. Of about 150,000 clones listed, around 10% are singletons. Study-level points and caveats: The similarity of naive, central memory and Treg TCRB repertoires appeared greater among patients than among healthy donors.

About this clone itself: Its antigen is as yet unknown.

The sequence came from a man aged 18 to 30 in good health. Sequencing input: central memory CD4+ T cells from blood. The rearrangement uses TRBV5-4 and TRBJ2-1; 8 bases map to TRBD2. The CDR3 bases are TGTGCCAGCAGTTCCACTAGCGGCACCTACAATGAGCAGTTCTTC. It is translated as CASSSTSGTYNEQFF.